These T cell receptor beta chains were read from a single sample in a study of blood T cell repertoires in COVID-19. This table comes from immunoSEQ multiplex PCR, and its TCRdb copy is limited to in-frame clones, with some not included. Among about 230,000 clones listed, around four fifths were seen once. Sequenced input: peripheral blood. The receptors originated from a man aged 35 to 55 with acute or convalescent COVID-19. CDR3s include the opening cysteine and the closing phenylalanine or tryptophan. Fields, in order: V gene, J gene, D gene, clone size, CDR3 DNA, CDR3 protein. A D gene is named only where the DNA matches it firmly. Size is omitted from some rows. Given values are once, few, many or a class for expanded clones.

TRBV6-1	TRBJ1-6	NA	once	TGTGCCAGCAGTGAATCGTGGGAGAATTCACCCCTCCACTTT	CASSESWENSPLHF
TRBV24-1	TRBJ2-1	TRBD2	NA	TGTGCCACCAGTGATCTGACTAGCAGCAATGAGCAGTTCTTC	CATSDLTSSNEQFF
TRBV18	TRBJ2-5	NA	NA	TGTGCCAGCTCACCGGGGCAGTTTCGGGCAACCGGGTACCAAGAGACCCAGTACTTC	CASSPGQFRATGYQETQYF
TRBV3-1/TRBV3-2	TRBJ1-5	NA	NA	TGTGCCAGCAGCCAGAACGGGATACTTAATCAGCCCCAGCATTTT	CASSQNGILNQPQHF
TRBV12-3/TRBV12-4	TRBJ2-5	TRBD2	NA	TGTGCCAGCAGTCGACTAGCTCAAGAGACCCAGTACTTC	CASSRLAQETQYF
TRBV9	TRBJ1-2	NA	NA	TGTGCCAGCAGCTCGGGTCTCTATGGCTACACCTTC	CASSSGLYGYTF
TRBV7-9	TRBJ2-1	NA	NA	TGTGCCAGCACGGCGTCAGGGGTCTACAATGAGCAGTTCTTC	CASTASGVYNEQFF
TRBV5-4	TRBJ2-6	NA	few	TGTGCCAGCAGCTTGGCCGGGGTTGGGGCCAACGTCCTGACTTTC	CASSLAGVGANVLTF
TRBV29-1	TRBJ1-5	NA	NA	TGCAGCGTTGTGGAGCAGGGTTCTTTTCAGCCCCAGCATTTT	CSVVEQGSFQPQHF
TRBV2	TRBJ1-2	TRBD1	NA	TGTGCCACGGATGCGACAGGGTATGGCTACACCTTC	CATDATGYGYTF
TRBV27	TRBJ1-2	TRBD1	NA	TGTGCCAGCAGTTCAGGGGGTAATGGCTACACCTTC	CASSSGGNGYTF
TRBV18	TRBJ1-3	NA	few	TGTGCCAGCTCACCATTCGGGGGGCCTGGAAACACCATATATTTT	CASSPFGGPGNTIYF
TRBV15	TRBJ1-1	TRBD1	NA	TGTGCCACCAGCAATACCCGGGACAGGCCTTATGAAGCTTTCTTT	CATSNTRDRPYEAFF
TRBV9	TRBJ2-1	NA	NA	TGTGCCAGCAGTCCCCCGATTGGTAGCTCCTACAATGAGCAGTTCTTC	CASSPPIGSSYNEQFF
TRBV5-4	TRBJ2-7	NA	NA	TGTGCCAGCAGCGTCGACGGAGACCTACCCGAGCAGTACTTC	CASSVDGDLPEQYF
TRBV7-3	TRBJ2-1	TRBD2	NA	TGTGCCAGCACTCATGCCCCCGGGACTAACTACAATGAGCAGTTCTTC	CASTHAPGTNYNEQFF
TRBV19	TRBJ2-4	TRBD2	NA	TGTGCCAGTAGTATAGATAGCGGGAGATACATTCAGTACTTC	CASSIDSGRYIQYF
TRBV3-1/TRBV3-2	TRBJ2-6	NA	NA	TGTGCCAGCAGCCCAGGGGGGACTGGGGCCAACGTCCTGACTTTC	CASSPGGTGANVLTF
TRBV25-1	TRBJ2-7	NA	NA	TGTGCCAGCTCCAACTCCTACGAGCAGTACTTC	CASSNSYEQYF
TRBV19	TRBJ2-1	TRBD2	NA	TGTGCCAGTAGTGGACTAGCGGGGTACTCCTACAATGAGCAGTTCTTC	CASSGLAGYSYNEQFF
TRBV6-6	TRBJ2-2	TRBD2	NA	TGTGCCAGCAGGACCGGGAGGGCGAACACCGGGGAGCTGTTTTTT	CASRTGRANTGELFF
TRBV24-1	TRBJ1-2	NA	NA	TGTGCCACCAGTGAATCGCGTAACTATGGCTACACCTTC	CATSESRNYGYTF
TRBV15	TRBJ2-2	NA	NA	TGTGCCACCAGCAGAGATTTACCCGGGGGCACCGGGGAGCTGTTTTTT	CATSRDLPGGTGELFF
TRBV14	TRBJ1-2	NA	NA	TGTGCCAGCAGCCATCAAAGAGGAAATTATGGCTACACCTTC	CASSHQRGNYGYTF
TRBV6-5	TRBJ1-1	TRBD1	NA	TGTGCCAGTCACCCGGGACAGGGTGGCACTGAAGCTTTCTTT	CASHPGQGGTEAFF
TRBV15	TRBJ2-7	NA	NA	TGTGCCACCAGCAGAGATTACAGGGAAGTCTACGAGCAGTACTTC	CATSRDYREVYEQYF
TRBV11-2	TRBJ2-1	TRBD2	NA	TGTGCCAGCAGCACCACTAGCGGGTCCTACAATGAGCAGTTCTTC	CASSTTSGSYNEQFF
TRBV20-1	TRBJ1-6	NA	NA	TGCAGTGCTAGTACGGAGGGAAGCTCCTATAATTCACCCCTCCACTTT	CSASTEGSSYNSPLHF
TRBV2	TRBJ1-2	NA	NA	TGTGCCAGCAGTGACAGGGATAACGGCTACACCTTC	CASSDRDNGYTF
TRBV5-6	TRBJ2-3	NA	NA	TGTGCCAGCAGCTCCCTTTTCCCCTCTAGCACAGATACGCAGTATTTT	CASSSLFPSSTDTQYF
TRBV5-1	TRBJ2-3	NA	NA	TGCGCCAGCAGCTTGGATCAAGCGGTTGGTACGCAGTATTTT	CASSLDQAVGTQYF
TRBV19	TRBJ2-3	NA	NA	TGTGCCAGTCTTAAGAGGCCAGATACGCAGTATTTT	CASLKRPDTQYF
TRBV11-2	TRBJ1-1	NA	NA	TGTGCCAGCAGCTATTCAGGGTACGGGTACACTGAAGCTTTCTTT	CASSYSGYGYTEAFF
TRBV6-5	TRBJ1-1	NA	once	TGTGCCAGCACCGGGATAGGTGAAGCTTTCTTT	CASTGIGEAFF
TRBV25-1	TRBJ2-1	NA	NA	TGTGCCAGCAGTGATGGGCGGGGAATAAGCTCCTACAATGAGCAGTTCTTC	CASSDGRGISSYNEQFF
TRBV19	TRBJ1-5	TRBD1	NA	TGTGCCAGTAGTTCCCAAGCTCACAGGGGGCCTCAGCCCCAGCATTTT	CASSSQAHRGPQPQHF
TRBV6-1	TRBJ1-1	NA	NA	TGTGCCAGCAGTGAACAGGGAAAAGCTTTCTTT	CASSEQGKAFF